Listed below are T cell receptor beta chains from one sample, sequenced in a study of blood T cell repertoires in COVID-19. Assay: immunoSEQ multiplex PCR; the TCRdb copy retains only in-frame clones and omits some. The sample lists about 88,000 clones; 90% were seen once. The specimen sequenced was peripheral blood. The receptors were gathered from a young man with COVID-19, enrolled during active disease. Each CDR3 is given with its conserved first and last residue. A D gene is named only where the DNA matches it firmly. The size entry is marked missing in some rows and otherwise reads once, few, many or a size class.

d_call | j_call | v_call | clone_size | cdr3_aa | cdr3_nt
NA | TRBJ2-1 | TRBV5-1 | NA | CASRLTSVFYNEQFF | TGCGCCAGCAGATTAACGTCGGTGTTCTACAATGAGCAGTTCTTC
NA | TRBJ1-2 | TRBV7-2 | once | CASSLGTAGASGYGYTF | TGTGCCAGCAGCTTAGGGACAGCAGGGGCCTCCGGCTATGGCTACACCTTC
TRBD2 | TRBJ2-7 | TRBV13 | NA | CASSHLAGYEQYF | TGTGCCAGCAGCCACCTAGCGGGCTACGAGCAGTACTTC
NA | TRBJ1-1 | TRBV27 | NA | CAAAAGDRNTEAFF | TGTGCCGCAGCAGCGGGGGATAGGAACACTGAAGCTTTCTTT
TRBD2 | TRBJ2-1 | TRBV7-2 | NA | CASSLAGTSGVYNEQFF | TGTGCCAGCAGCTTAGCGGGGACTAGCGGGGTGTACAATGAGCAGTTCTTC
NA | TRBJ2-2 | TRBV27 | NA | CASSFLGRGELFF | TGTGCCAGCAGTTTTTTGGGGCGGGGGGAGCTGTTTTTT
TRBD1 | TRBJ2-3 | TRBV11-2 | NA | CASSSGQGGHGTQYF | TGTGCCAGCAGCTCCGGACAGGGGGGGCACGGTACGCAGTATTTT
NA | TRBJ2-3 | TRBV12-3/TRBV12-4 | NA | CATSQGTQYF | TGTGCCACCAGCCAGGGGACGCAGTATTTT
TRBD1 | TRBJ1-2 | TRBV27 | NA | CASSLGQGRYGYTF | TGTGCCAGCAGTTTGGGACAGGGGCGCTATGGCTACACCTTC
TRBD2 | TRBJ2-1 | TRBV7-9 | once | CASSLAPGTSGPYNEQFF | TGTGCCAGCAGCTTAGCCCCCGGGACTAGCGGCCCCTACAATGAGCAGTTCTTC
TRBD1 | TRBJ2-7 | TRBV4-2 | once | CASSPGGSYEQYF | TGTGCCAGCAGCCCAGGGGGCAGCTACGAGCAGTACTTC
NA | TRBJ1-6 | TRBV6-6 | NA | CASSYRQADSPLHF | TGTGCCAGCAGTTATAGACAGGCGGATTCACCCCTCCACTTT
TRBD2 | TRBJ2-3 | TRBV9 | NA | CASTRGTTSTDTQYF | TGTGCCAGCACGCGAGGGACTACCAGCACAGATACGCAGTATTTT
NA | TRBJ2-7 | TRBV14 | NA | CASSPSGSSRPYEQYF | TGTGCCAGCAGTCCGAGCGGGTCTTCGCGCCCTTACGAGCAGTACTTC
NA | TRBJ2-2 | TRBV3-1/TRBV3-2 | NA | CASSLLLTGISTGELFF | TGTGCCAGCAGCCTTCTCCTTACAGGGATTAGCACCGGGGAGCTGTTTTTT
TRBD1 | TRBJ2-1 | TRBV7-2 | NA | CASSSGQGYYNEQFF | TGTGCCAGCAGCTCGGGACAGGGGTACTACAATGAGCAGTTCTTC
TRBD1 | TRBJ2-7 | TRBV4-2 | NA | CASSPRTGGVEEQYF | TGTGCCAGCAGCCCCCGGACAGGGGGGGTGGAAGAGCAGTACTTC
TRBD1 | TRBJ2-2 | TRBV19 | NA | CASRPWDRARPGELFF | TGTGCCAGCCGCCCTTGGGACAGGGCCAGGCCCGGGGAGCTGTTTTTT
NA | TRBJ1-3 | TRBV15 | few | CATSRDQGRRNTIYF | TGTGCCACCAGCAGAGATCAGGGCAGACGAAACACCATATATTTT
TRBD2 | TRBJ2-1 | TRBV9 | NA | CASSVASGRSSSYNEQFF | TGTGCCAGCAGCGTCGCTAGCGGGAGGTCCTCCTCCTACAATGAGCAGTTCTTC
TRBD1 | TRBJ1-2 | TRBV18 | NA | CASSPTGNGVYGYTF | TGTGCCAGCTCACCGACAGGGAACGGCGTCTATGGCTACACCTTC
NA | TRBJ2-1 | TRBV28 | NA | CASRRPLSSYNEQFF | TGTGCCAGCAGACGCCCACTAAGCTCCTACAATGAGCAGTTCTTC
TRBD1 | TRBJ2-7 | TRBV9 | NA | CASSVGQGGYEQYF | TGTGCCAGCAGCGTAGGACAGGGGGGTTACGAGCAGTACTTC
TRBD1 | TRBJ2-7 | TRBV5-1 | NA | CASSLGTGPEQYF | TGCGCCAGCAGCTTGGGGACAGGCCCCGAGCAGTACTTC
NA | TRBJ2-2 | TRBV6-5 | NA | CASSYSRDANTGELFF | TGTGCCAGCAGTTACTCCAGGGATGCGAACACCGGGGAGCTGTTTTTT
TRBD1 | TRBJ1-1 | TRBV28 | NA | CASSSTGTVLINTEAFF | TGTGCCAGCAGTTCGACCGGGACAGTTCTTATCAACACTGAAGCTTTCTTT
NA | TRBJ2-7 | TRBV28 | NA | CASSFKPGETYEQYF | TGTGCCAGCAGTTTTAAGCCGGGGGAGACCTACGAGCAGTACTTC
NA | TRBJ2-7 | TRBV27 | NA | CASSFSILGPYEQYF | TGTGCCAGCAGTTTTTCTATCTTGGGCCCCTACGAGCAGTACTTC
NA | TRBJ2-7 | TRBV14 | NA | CASSQGGQNYEQYF | TGTGCCAGCAGCCAAGGGGGCCAGAACTACGAGCAGTACTTC
NA | TRBJ2-7 | TRBV2 | few | CASSAGLPGNYEQYF | TGTGCCAGCAGTGCCGGCCTGCCGGGGAATTACGAGCAGTACTTC
NA | TRBJ1-3 | TRBV5-1 | NA | CASSFVNSGNTIYF | TGCGCCAGCAGCTTTGTCAACTCTGGAAACACCATATATTTT
NA | TRBJ2-1 | TRBV30 | NA | CAWTLGPYNEQFF | TGTGCCTGGACCCTGGGCCCCTACAATGAGCAGTTCTTC
NA | TRBJ2-1 | TRBV15 | NA | CATSSLYNEQFF | TGTGCCACCAGCAGCCTCTACAATGAGCAGTTCTTC
TRBD1 | TRBJ2-5 | TRBV3-1/TRBV3-2 | once | CASSPWERQGWYQETQYF | TGTGCCAGCAGCCCCTGGGAACGACAGGGATGGTACCAAGAGACCCAGTACTTC
TRBD1 | TRBJ1-3 | TRBV5-6 | NA | CASSIRDRRNTIYF | TGTGCCAGCAGCATCCGGGACAGAAGAAACACCATATATTTT
TRBD2 | TRBJ2-3 | TRBV29-1 | NA | CSVVWTSGIPDTQYF | TGCAGCGTTGTTTGGACTAGCGGGATCCCAGATACGCAGTATTTT
NA | TRBJ1-1 | TRBV2 | NA | CASSVLTGNTEAFF | TGTGCCAGCAGTGTCCTCACAGGGAACACTGAAGCTTTCTTT
TRBD1 | TRBJ2-7 | TRBV28 | NA | CASSPDRGRVYEQYF | TGTGCCAGCAGTCCCGACAGGGGAAGAGTGTACGAGCAGTACTTC
NA | TRBJ2-5 | TRBV9 | NA | CASSDPGGSETQYF | TGTGCCAGCAGCGATCCAGGGGGGTCGGAGACCCAGTACTTC
NA | TRBJ2-1 | TRBV15 | NA | CATSKEGRLNNEQFF | TGTGCCACCAGCAAAGAGGGCCGCTTAAACAATGAGCAGTTCTTC
NA | TRBJ2-1 | TRBV9 | NA | CASSVSRGGYNEQFF | TGTGCCAGCAGCGTGAGTCGAGGGGGATACAATGAGCAGTTCTTC
NA | TRBJ2-2 | TRBV18 | NA | CASSPPDRANTGELFF | TGTGCCAGCTCACCACCGGACAGAGCAAACACCGGGGAGCTGTTTTTT
NA | TRBJ1-6 | TRBV6-5 | NA | CASSRRGLYNSPLHF | TGTGCCAGCAGTCGCAGGGGCCTATATAATTCACCCCTCCACTTT
TRBD1 | TRBJ2-1 | TRBV15 | NA | CATSRDLPGGYGNEQFF | TGTGCCACCAGCAGAGATCTCCCAGGGGGCTATGGCAATGAGCAGTTCTTC
NA | TRBJ1-2 | TRBV6-2/TRBV6-3 | few | CASSLHRAQDYGYTF | TGTGCCAGCAGCCTGCACAGGGCGCAGGACTATGGCTACACCTTC